The 7 T cell receptor beta chains reported below all come from one sample, sequenced in a study of T cell responses to AZD1222 COVID-19 vaccine (dated by TCRdb to the early 2020s). This specimen's time point label, interpreted: baseline before first vaccination. The library was made by the immunoSEQ multiplex PCR assay. TCRdb retrieved this table from immuneACCESS and kept in-frame rearrangements only. Not all clones are present; in checked studies, unresolved V genes account for under half, and no reason is known for the remainder. Present in this sample are about 150,000 clones, about 93% of which were seen just once. Jointly, the top ten make up roughly 9% of the sample. Sequencing used peripheral blood, obtained on day 0 of AZD1222 vaccination. These receptors were obtained from an adult in good health.

The genes are TRBV24-1 and TRBJ2-3, with D maybe TRBD2 (5 bases). CDR3 size: 18 residues. V lost 3 bases and J lost 4, with 22 bases in between. Germline V CDR1 and CDR2: KGHDR, SFDVKD. The CDR3 reads CATSDHSSREQESDTQYF. CDR3 sequence (DNA): TGTGCCACCAGTGATCACTCGTCGAGGGAGCAAGAGTCAGATACGCAGTATTTT.

The rearrangement joins TRBV19 to TRBJ1-1, with D possibly matching TRBD1 (6 bases). Trimming left V 5 bases short and J 3 bases short, with 10 bases between. Germline lookup yields CDR1 LNHDA and CDR2 SQIVND (reference sequence). CDR3 length equals 13 residues. The CDR3, as DNA: TGTGCCAGTAGTTCCACAGGGTACACTGAAGCTTTCTTT. Its protein product is CASSSTGYTEAFF.

This clone was recorded once. This chain uses TRBV18 with TRBJ2-7; 8 nucleotides align to TRBD1. V gave up 8 bases and J gave up 2 bases; unmatched junction bases: 5. CDR3 size: 13 residues. Germline-derived CDR1 and CDR2 are KGHSH and LQKENI. CDR3 nucleotides: TGTGCCAGCCGAACGGGACAGGCCTACGAGCAGTACTTC. It yields the protein CASRTGQAYEQYF. The full variable domain, in which reference TRBV18 and TRBJ2-7 provide the parts outside the CDR3, is NAGVMQNPRHLVRRRGQEARLRCSPMKGHSHVYWYRQLPEEGLKFMVYLQKENIIDESGMPKERFSAEFPKEGPSILRIQQVVRGDSAAYFCASRTGQAYEQYFGPGTRLTVT.

The chain combines TRBV5-8 with TRBJ1-6, with D uncertain. The V end was cut by 4 bases, the J end by 11 bases, with 13 bases between. CDR1 SGHTS and CDR2 YDEGEE come from the germline V gene. This CDR3 comprises 13 residues. The CDR3 loop is CASSPLRETPLHF. CDR3 bases: TGTGCCAGCAGCCCCTTGCGGGAGACACCCCTCCACTTT.

This clone was counted once. The rearrangement joins TRBV6-2 or TRBV6-3 to TRBJ1-1; possible D gene TRBD1, 6 bases. V lost 5 bases to trimming and J lost 4 bases, with 14 bases between them. The CDR3 runs 14 residues. Germline V gives CDR1 MNHEY, CDR2 SVGEGT. The CDR3 DNA follows: TGTGCCAGCAGTAAAAAGACAGGCCGCACTGAAGCTTTCTTT. Its translation: CASSKKTGRTEAFF.

The chain couples TRBV30 to TRBJ1-1; D perhaps matches TRBD1 (5 bases). V was cut by 5 bases and J by 10 bases, with 11 bases left in between. Germline V CDR1 and CDR2: GTSNPN, SVGIG (reference sequence). This CDR3 spans 10 amino acids. The CDR3 coding sequence is TGTGCCTGGGGGACCGAGGGAGCTTTCTTT. Amino acids: CAWGTEGAFF.

Only one count was recorded for this clone. The J gene is TRBJ2-1, the V gene TRBV7-2; D is tentatively TRBD1 or TRBD2 (5 bases each). The ends were cut back, 2 bases at V and 5 bases at J, with 16 bases in the middle. The CDR3 covers 16 residues. CDR1 and CDR2 from the germline V gene are SGHTA and FQGNSA. This CDR3 is CASSLFMGVQDNEQFF. CDR3 DNA sequence: TGTGCCAGCAGCTTATTCATGGGGGTTCAGGACAATGAGCAGTTCTTC. The variable domain in full, with the rest retrieved from reference TRBV7-2 and TRBJ2-1, is GAGVSQSPSNKVTEKGKDVELRCDPISGHTALYWYRQSLGQGLEFLIYFQGNSAPDKSGLPSDRFSAERTGGSVSTLTIQRTQQEDSAVYLCASSLFMGVQDNEQFFGPGTRLTVL.